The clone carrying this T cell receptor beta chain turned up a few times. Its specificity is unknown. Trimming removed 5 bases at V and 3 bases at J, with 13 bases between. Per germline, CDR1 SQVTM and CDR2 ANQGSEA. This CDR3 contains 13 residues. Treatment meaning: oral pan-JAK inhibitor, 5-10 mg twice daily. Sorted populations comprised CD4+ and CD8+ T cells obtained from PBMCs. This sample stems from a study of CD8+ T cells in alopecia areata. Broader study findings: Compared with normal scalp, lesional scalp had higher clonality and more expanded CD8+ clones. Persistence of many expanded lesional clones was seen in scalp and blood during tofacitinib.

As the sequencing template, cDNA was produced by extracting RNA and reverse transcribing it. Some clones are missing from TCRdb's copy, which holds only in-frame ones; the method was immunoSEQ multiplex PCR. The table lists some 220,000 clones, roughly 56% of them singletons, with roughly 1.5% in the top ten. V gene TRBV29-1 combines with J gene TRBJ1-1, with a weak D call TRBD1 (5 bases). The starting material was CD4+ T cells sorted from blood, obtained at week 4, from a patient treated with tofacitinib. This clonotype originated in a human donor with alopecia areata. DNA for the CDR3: TGCAGCGTTTATCAGGGCGGGGACACTGAAGCTTTCTTT. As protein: CSVYQGGDTEAFF.